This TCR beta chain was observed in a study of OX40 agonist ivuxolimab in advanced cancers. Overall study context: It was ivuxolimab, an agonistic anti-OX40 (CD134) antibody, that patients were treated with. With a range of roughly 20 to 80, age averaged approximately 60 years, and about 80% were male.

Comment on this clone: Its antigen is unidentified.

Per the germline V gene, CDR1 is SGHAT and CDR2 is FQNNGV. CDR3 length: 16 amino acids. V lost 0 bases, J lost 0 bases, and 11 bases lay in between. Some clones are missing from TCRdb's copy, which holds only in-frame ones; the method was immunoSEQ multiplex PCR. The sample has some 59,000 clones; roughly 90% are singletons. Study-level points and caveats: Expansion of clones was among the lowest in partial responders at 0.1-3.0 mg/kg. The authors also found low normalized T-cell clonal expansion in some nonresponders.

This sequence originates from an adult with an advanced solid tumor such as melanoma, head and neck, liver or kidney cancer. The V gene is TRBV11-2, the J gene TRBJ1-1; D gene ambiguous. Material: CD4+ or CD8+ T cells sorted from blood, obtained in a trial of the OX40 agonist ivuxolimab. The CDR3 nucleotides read TGTGCCAGCAGCTTAGATACCCGGTTACTGAACACTGAAGCTTTCTTT. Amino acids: CASSLDTRLLNTEAFF.